A single sample gave rise to the 24 T cell receptor beta chains below, sequenced in a study of radiotherapy plus CTLA-4 blockade in lung cancer. Assay used: immunoSEQ multiplex PCR; TCRdb lists only in-frame clones, some missing. Among 90,000 to 100,000 clones, around 90% were seen once, and the ten largest hold nearly 5%. The sequencing here drew on peripheral blood, taken from a patient treated with radiotherapy plus ipilimumab. The receptors were sampled from a human donor with non-small cell lung cancer that progressed on radiotherapy plus ipilimumab.

The chain uses TRBV5-1 and TRBJ2-7, with D hard to call. Trimming removed 2 bases from V and 5 bases from J, with 8 bases in between. CDR3 length: 12 residues. CDR1 and CDR2 from the germline V gene are SGHRS and YFSETQ. This CDR3 reads CASSFNGDEQYF. CDR3 DNA: TGCGCCAGCAGCTTCAATGGGGACGAGCAGTACTTC.

The chain has TRBV19 and TRBJ2-7; 8 bases map to TRBD2. Trimming at V came to 3 bases and at J to 6 bases, leaving 13 bases not matched to a gene. There are 16 residues in the CDR3. Germline CDR1 and CDR2: LNHDA and SQIVND (reference sequence). The CDR3 DNA is TGTGCCAGTAGTATTTTAAACGGAGCGGGAGTGTGCGAGCAGTACTTC. Translation gives CASSILNGAGVCEQYF.

This chain joins TRBV6-6 and TRBJ2-5; a possible D gene is TRBD1 (5 bases). CDR1 is MNHNY, CDR2 SVGAGI, per germline (reference sequence). The V end lost 5 bases, the J end lost 7 bases, and 8 bases lay between the germline ends. The CDR3 totals 11 residues. The DNA of the CDR3 is TGTGCCAGCAGTAAAGACAGGACCCAGTACTTC. The encoded protein is CASSKDRTQYF.

As DNA, the CDR3 is TGTGCCACCCACCCTCGGTTTAACTATGGCTACACCTTC. It is translated as CATHPRFNYGYTF. The rearrangement uses TRBV6-6 and TRBJ1-2; D not resolved. The CDR3 is made up of 13 amino acids. Germline loops: CDR1 MNHNY, CDR2 SVGAGI (reference sequence). V shed 10 bases and J shed 1 base, with 13 bases lying between them.

The chain combines TRBV29-1 with TRBJ1-5; a weak D match, TRBD1 (5 bases). V lost 5 bases, J lost 6 bases, and 14 bases lay in between. The CDR3 has 13 residues. Germline V gene lookup returns CDR1 SQVTM and CDR2 ANQGSEA. The DNA for the CDR3 is TGCAGCGTTTCTGGGGGTGGTTTTCAGCCCCAGCATTTT. It encodes CSVSGGGFQPQHF.

The gene calls are TRBV9 and TRBJ2-7; perhaps D is TRBD1 or TRBD2 (6 bases each). The CDR3 loop spans 15 amino acids. The V end was cut by 0 bases, the J end by 2 bases, with 12 bases between. Germline CDR1 reads SGDLS; CDR2 reads YYNGEE. The CDR3 protein is CASSVAGGPTYEQYF. As DNA, the CDR3 is TGTGCCAGCAGCGTAGCCGGGGGCCCCACCTACGAGCAGTACTTC.

The rearrangement joins TRBV7-2 to TRBJ2-1; possibly TRBD1 or TRBD2 for D (6 bases each). The CDR3 sequence is 15 residues long. Per the germline V gene, CDR1 is SGHTA and CDR2 is FQGNSA. V lost 1 base and J 1 base, leaving 8 bases between the germline ends. The DNA of the CDR3 is TGTGCCAGCAGCTTAGAGGGGGGATCCTACAATGAGCAGTTCTTC. Protein sequence: CASSLEGGSYNEQFF.

V and J are TRBV5-1 and TRBJ1-1; D gene unclear. In germline, CDR1 is SGHRS, CDR2 YFSETQ. This CDR3 is 16 amino acids long. V lost 4 bases and J 1 base, leaving 17 bases between the germline ends. As DNA, the CDR3 is TGCGCCAGCAGCCTCAACGGGGTAGCTGCGAACACTGAAGCTTTCTTT. It codes for CASSLNGVAANTEAFF.

V and J are TRBV5-1 and TRBJ2-5; no clear D gene. Germline CDR1 reads SGHRS; CDR2 reads YFSETQ. V lost 0 bases and J 2 bases, leaving 11 bases between the germline ends. The CDR3 extends over 15 amino acids. CDR3 DNA: TGCGCCAGCAGCTTGGTTGTTGGCAGTCAAGAGACCCAGTACTTC. Its translation: CASSLVVGSQETQYF.

The CDR3 DNA sequence: TGTGCCAGCAGCGACCCATCAGCCTCCTACAATGAGCAGTTCTTC. Translated: CASSDPSASYNEQFF. The J gene is TRBJ2-1, the V gene TRBV9, with unresolved D. Trimming took 3 bases from V and 0 from J, leaving 10 bases between them. This CDR3 contains 15 residues. The V gene's germline CDR1 is SGDLS and CDR2 YYNGEE.

The chain uses TRBV6-5 and TRBJ2-1; tentatively, D is TRBD1 or TRBD2 (6 bases each). The CDR3 extends over 13 amino acids. Between the trimmed V and J ends, which lost 2 bases and 10 bases, there was a span of 12 bases. Germline assignment: CDR1 MNHEY and CDR2 SVGAGI. CDR3: CASSYRGLTEQFF. The CDR3 nucleotides read TGTGCCAGCAGTTACCGGGGGCTAACAGAGCAGTTCTTC.

The rearrangement links TRBV5-6 to TRBJ2-3; 9 nucleotides line up with TRBD2. Trimming took 0 bases from V and 2 from J; bases not matched to a gene: 10. Germline CDR1 is SGHDT and CDR2 is YYEEEE. This CDR3 is built from 18 residues. The CDR3 DNA sequence: TGTGCCAGCAGCTTGGTGTTTGTCCGGACTAGCGCCACAGATACGCAGTATTTT. It translates to CASSLVFVRTSATDTQYF.

The genes are TRBV5-5 and TRBJ1-3; D remains ambiguous. V shed 5 bases and J shed 0 bases, with 6 bases lying between them. The germline gives CDR1 SGHKS, CDR2 YYEKEE (reference sequence). The CDR3 has 13 amino acids. CDR3 loop: CASSYHSGNTIYF. Written as DNA, the CDR3 is TGTGCCAGCAGTTACCACTCTGGAAACACCATATATTTT.

The chain joins TRBV5-6 to TRBJ1-1; D is unclear. Trimming removed 0 bases at V and 5 bases at J, with 11 bases between. Germline CDR1 and CDR2: SGHDT and YYEEEE. This CDR3 has 14 residues. DNA for the CDR3: TGTGCCAGCAGCTTGGATAGGTCGGGGACTGAAGCTTTCTTT. It encodes CASSLDRSGTEAFF.

This chain joins TRBV15 and TRBJ1-3; TRBD1 might be the D (6 bases). Deletions cut 0 bases from V and 7 bases from J, with 13 bases between. The CDR3 is made up of 15 amino acids. CDR1 is LNHNV and CDR2 is YYDKDF in the germline V gene (reference sequence). Written as DNA, the CDR3 is TGTGCCACCAGCAGAGAACTACAGGGACTTAACACCATATATTTT. Its translation: CATSRELQGLNTIYF.

CDR3: CASSPSVGRKGENEQFF. The CDR3 coding sequence is TGTGCCAGCAGCCCAAGCGTCGGGAGAAAAGGGGAGAATGAGCAGTTCTTC. V gene TRBV7-9 combines with J gene TRBJ2-1, with TRBD2 as a possible D gene (6 bases). The CDR3 has 17 residues. Trimming removed 5 bases at V and 7 bases at J, with 24 bases between. CDR1 is SEHNR, CDR2 FQNEAQ, per germline (reference sequence).

The V gene is TRBV4-2, the J gene TRBJ1-1; the D gene is possibly TRBD1 (5 bases). Trimming stripped 6 bases from V and 1 base from J, with 15 bases between. CDR3 length: 15 residues. CDR1 and CDR2 (germline): LGHNA, YNFKEQ. The CDR3 DNA reads as TGTGCCAGCAGTTCTCGGGGTCAGGGGAACACTGAAGCTTTCTTT. Translated: CASSSRGQGNTEAFF.

This chain joins TRBV6-1 and TRBJ1-2; 7 nucleotides match TRBD1. CDR3 size: 15 residues. Trimming cost V 1 base and J 4 bases; bases outside gene matches: 6. CDR1 and CDR2 from the germline V gene are MNHNS and SASEGT. The CDR3 reads CASSEVRGLRYGYTF. The CDR3 nucleotides are TGTGCCAGCAGTGAAGTCAGGGGGTTACGCTATGGCTACACCTTC.

The genes are TRBV19 and TRBJ2-2, with no clear D. The CDR3 runs to 15 residues. Trimming left V 6 bases short and J 3 bases short, with 14 bases between. Germline loops: CDR1 LNHDA, CDR2 SQIVND (reference sequence). The DNA for the CDR3 is TGTGCCAGTAGCACACGGCAGGAGTACACCGGGGAGCTGTTTTTT. Translating gives CASSTRQEYTGELFF.

The chain joins TRBV5-1 to TRBJ2-5, with no clear D. The CDR3 extends over 12 amino acids. Trimming left V 0 bases short and J 5 bases short, with 5 bases between. CDR1 SGHRS and CDR2 YFSETQ come from the germline V gene. The CDR3 sequence: CASSLVGETQYF. CDR3 coding DNA: TGCGCCAGCAGCTTGGTAGGTGAGACCCAGTACTTC.

This chain uses TRBV7-9 with TRBJ2-2; D remains ambiguous. CDR1 and CDR2 (germline): SEHNR, FQNEAQ (reference sequence). The CDR3 is made up of 17 amino acids. V shed 1 base and J shed 0 bases, with 12 bases lying between them. The chain's CDR3 is CASSLELGFANTGELFF. In nucleotides, the CDR3 is TGTGCCAGCAGCTTAGAATTGGGCTTTGCGAACACCGGGGAGCTGTTTTTT.

The chain is built from TRBV2 and TRBJ2-5; the D is unclear. The DNA matches TRBJ2-7 better at its end, which makes the J call doubtful. This CDR3 has 9 residues. Germline CDR1 and CDR2: SNHLY and FYNNEI. The CDR3 bases are TGTGCCAGCGGCTACGAGCAGTACTTC. It encodes CASGYEQYF.

The count of this clone is one. This chain links TRBV18 with TRBJ2-1; 8 bases map to TRBD2. CDR1 KGHSH and CDR2 LQKENI come from the germline V gene. The CDR3 runs to 15 residues. The V gene end was trimmed by 6 bases and the J gene end by 5 bases; junction bases not matched to a gene: 9. CDR3 amino acids: CASSVREGENNEQFF. CDR3 coding DNA: TGTGCCAGCTCTGTACGGGAGGGCGAGAACAATGAGCAGTTCTTC.

This chain links TRBV15 with TRBJ1-5; D is ambiguous. The germline V and J ends were trimmed by 0 bases and 7 bases, with 16 bases remaining between them. Germline values: CDR1 LNHNV, CDR2 YYDKDF (reference sequence). The CDR3 totals 16 residues. The CDR3 coding sequence is TGTGCCACCAGCAGAGATATCCCGGGGTCTGGGCAGCCCCAGCATTTT. This sequence encodes CATSRDIPGSGQPQHF.